This T cell receptor (beta chain) is drawn from a study of shared clonotypes between healthy human individuals. The CDR3 has 14 residues. Trimming removed 6 bases from V and 2 bases from J, with 14 bases in between. Germline CDR1 is SEHNR and CDR2 is FQNEAQ (reference sequence). Whole-study findings and limits: There were few donors, and this limited the genetic and exposure-history diversity represented. At large depth, rarefaction still showed sorted-subset sequencing to be incomplete.

TCRdb's table, derived via immunoSEQ multiplex PCR, lists solely in-frame clones and lacks some. Of roughly 700,000 clones detected, around 67% appear once; the ten largest clones hold 1.5% to 2%. Every one of the donors was a Caucasian adult that lived in Nashville, Tennessee. With regard to this clone: The antigen is unknown.

This sequence originates from a woman aged 30 to 39 in good health. The material sequenced was memory CD4+ T cells sorted from blood. Subset of the sample: CD45RA-negative fraction. V gene TRBV7-9 combines with J gene TRBJ2-7; a weak D match, TRBD2 (5 bases). In DNA, the CDR3 is TGTGCCAGCAGATCCAGCGGAGAGACCTACGAGCAGTACTTC. This sequence encodes CASRSSGETYEQYF.